The next 21 T cell receptor beta chains were all read from a single sample in a study of blood T cell repertoires in COVID-19. Assay used: immunoSEQ multiplex PCR; TCRdb lists only in-frame clones, some missing. In the table there are some 140,000 clones, 84% of which are singletons. Sequenced sample: PBMCs or T cells enriched from blood (not recorded which). Receptors originate from a man in his forties with acute COVID-19.

The rearrangement links TRBV19 to TRBJ1-5; weak D call: TRBD1 (6 bases). Looked up from germline, CDR1 is LNHDA and CDR2 is SQIVND (reference sequence). CDR3 length equals 13 residues. V lost 7 bases and J 7 bases, leaving 14 bases between the germline ends. The CDR3 loop reads CASTWGRGQPQHF. DNA for the CDR3: TGTGCCAGTACTTGGGGGCGCGGACAGCCCCAGCATTTT.

The chain uses TRBV4-3 and TRBJ2-7; 7 bases line up with TRBD1. Germline V gene data show CDR1 as LGHNA and CDR2 as YSLEER. The V and J ends lost 1 base and 3 bases, in that order; junction bases with no gene match: 9. The CDR3 runs 16 residues. The CDR3 here is CASSQGTQGTYYEQYF. CDR3 DNA sequence: TGCGCCAGCAGCCAAGGAACACAGGGGACCTACTACGAGCAGTACTTC.

The chain links TRBV28 to TRBJ2-2; 8 bases line up with TRBD2. J lost 2 bases, V lost 6 bases, and 5 bases had no gene match. Germline V lookup: CDR1 MDHEN, CDR2 SYDVKM. CDR3 size: 15 residues. The CDR3 loop reads CASRVSGENTGELFF. The CDR3 coding sequence is TGTGCCAGCAGAGTTAGCGGGGAAAACACCGGGGAGCTGTTTTTT.

This chain joins TRBV4-1 and TRBJ1-6; D not resolved. Trimming removed 1 base at V and 10 bases at J, with 11 bases between. CDR3 length equals 14 residues. Germline assignment: CDR1 MGHRA and CDR2 YSYEKL. The DNA for the CDR3 is TGCGCCAGCAGCCAAGGAGCGAGGAACTCACCCCTCCACTTT. Residues: CASSQGARNSPLHF.

In its sample, this clone was seen a few times. The chain employs TRBV7-9 and TRBJ1-5, with D possibly being TRBD1 (6 bases). Deletions cut 1 base from V and 4 bases from J, with 11 bases between. This CDR3 is 15 amino acids long. Germline loops: CDR1 SEHNR, CDR2 FQNEAQ (reference sequence). This CDR3 reads CASSLDLGANQPQHF. The CDR3 coding sequence is TGTGCCAGCAGCTTAGATCTGGGGGCTAATCAGCCCCAGCATTTT.

The V call is TRBV30, the J call TRBJ1-2; 7 positions match TRBD1. Unmatched junction bases numbered 17, after V lost 3 bases and J lost 4 bases. CDR3 length equals 17 residues. Germline values: CDR1 GTSNPN, CDR2 SVGIG (reference sequence). In nucleotides, the CDR3 is TGTGCCTGGAGAACCGGGACAGCTGGAGTCTTTAGCTATGGCTACACCTTC. This gives the protein CAWRTGTAGVFSYGYTF.

The chain couples TRBV3-1 (or the pseudogene TRBV3-2) to TRBJ2-1; 8 bases fit TRBD2. The CDR3 extends over 14 amino acids. V was clipped by 2 bases and J by 9 bases; unmatched bases: 6. The germline V gene encodes CDR1 LGHDT and CDR2 YNNKEL (reference sequence). In DNA, the CDR3 is TGTGCCAGCAGCCAACTAGGACTAGCCTTTGAGCAGTTCTTC. Amino acid sequence: CASSQLGLAFEQFF.

This clone was detected once. The CDR3 loop is CASSQEASPSPLHF. In nucleotides, the CDR3 is TGTGCCAGCAGCCAAGAGGCCTCTCCCTCACCCCTCCACTTT. The chain carries TRBV4-2 and TRBJ1-6; D not certain. In germline, CDR1 is LGHNA, CDR2 YNFKEQ. Trimming stripped 0 bases from V and 10 bases from J, with 10 bases between. The CDR3 contains 14 residues.

This chain connects TRBV12-3 or TRBV12-4 to TRBJ1-1; a weak D match, TRBD1 (6 bases). The V and J ends lost 6 bases and 7 bases respectively, with 15 bases between them. The length of the CDR3 is 13 residues. The CDR3 region is CASRRDTSGEAFF. As DNA, the CDR3 is TGTGCCAGCAGACGGGACACCTCTGGTGAAGCTTTCTTT.

The chain has TRBV29-1 and TRBJ1-4; TRBD1 matches 7 bases. The CDR3 contains 13 residues. J lost 7 bases, V lost 3 bases, and 5 bases had no gene match. From germline, CDR1 is SQVTM and CDR2 ANQGSEA. The CDR3 nucleotides read TGCAGCGTTGACGCAGGGGGAAGTGAAAAACTGTTTTTT. Translating gives CSVDAGGSEKLFF.

The chain is built from TRBV25-1 and TRBJ1-2; possible D gene TRBD1, 6 bases. Germline CDR1 and CDR2: MGHDK and SYGVNS. The V end was cut by 7 bases, the J end by 4 bases, with 13 bases between. The CDR3 is 13 amino acids. CDR3 nucleotides: TGTGCCAGCACCGAGGGGGGGCCCTATGGCTACACCTTC. Residues: CASTEGGPYGYTF.

The V gene is TRBV11-3, the J gene TRBJ2-2, with TRBD2 identical over 7 bases. With 3 bases clipped from V and 5 bases from J, the junction kept 9 bases outside the gene matches. CDR3 length: 16 amino acids. CDR1 SGHNT and CDR2 YENEEA come from the germline V gene. This CDR3 reads CASSFQTSAGTGELFF. The CDR3 bases are TGTGCCAGCAGCTTTCAAACTAGCGCGGGGACCGGGGAGCTGTTTTTT.

In regard to this clone: The junction and the germline gene differ at one end; a read error may be behind it. V gene TRBV5-1 combines with J gene TRBJ2-7; TRBD1 matches at 8 bases. CDR1 is SGHRS, CDR2 YFSETQ, per germline. CDR3 length: 16 amino acids. The CDR3 sequence is CASSLQGAVTSDEQYF. The CDR3, as DNA: TGCGCCAGCTCCCTCCAGGGGGCGGTCACCTCCGACGAGCAGTACTTC.

The V call is TRBV28, the J call TRBJ2-6; TRBD2 agrees at 9 bases. The CDR3 extends over 19 amino acids. From germline, CDR1 is MDHEN and CDR2 SYDVKM. V was pared by 3 bases and J by 0 bases, with 9 bases of the junction left unmatched. Here the CDR3 DNA reads TGTGCCAGCAGTTTTGTTCGACTAGCGGAGGCCTCTGGGGCCAACGTCCTGACTTTC. Protein sequence: CASSFVRLAEASGANVLTF.

The chain recombines TRBV6-5 with TRBJ2-3, with 8 bases matching TRBD2. With V trimmed by 6 bases and J by 4 bases, 6 bases remained unmatched. This CDR3 is 14 amino acids long. Germline V gives CDR1 MNHEY, CDR2 SVGAGI. The CDR3 nucleotides are TGTGCCAGCAGGATCACTAGCGGAGCAGATACGCAGTATTTT. Amino acids: CASRITSGADTQYF.

Here the CDR3 DNA reads TGTGCCAGCAGCTTAGCGGCCGGGAATGGCTACACCTTC. This sequence encodes CASSLAAGNGYTF. This sequence joins TRBV7-9 and TRBJ1-2; D unresolved. CDR3 size: 13 residues. V shed 0 bases and J shed 6 bases, with 8 bases lying between them. Germline loops: CDR1 SEHNR, CDR2 FQNEAQ (reference sequence). The full variable domain, in which reference TRBV7-9 and TRBJ1-2 provide the parts outside the CDR3, is DTGVSQNPRHKITKRGQNVTFRCDPISEHNRLYWYRQTLGQGPEFLTYFQNEAQLEKSRLLSDRFSAERPKGSFSTLEIQRTEQGDSAMYLCASSLAAGNGYTFGSGTRLTVV.

V and J are TRBV6-2 or TRBV6-3 and TRBJ1-2, with a weak D call TRBD1 (5 bases). Between the trimmed V and J ends, which lost 5 bases and 2 bases, there was a span of 9 bases. Per the germline V gene, CDR1 is MNHEY and CDR2 is SVGEGT. This CDR3 is 13 amino acids long. The CDR3 protein is CASSADSNYGYTF. The CDR3 bases are TGTGCCAGCAGTGCAGACAGCAACTATGGCTACACCTTC.

The CDR3 DNA sequence: TGTGCCAGCAGTGTGGACAGGGAGGCTCAGCCCCAGCATTTT. Its translation is CASSVDREAQPQHF. The chain has TRBV2 and TRBJ1-5, with 8 bases aligning to TRBD1. V trimming: 4 bases; J trimming: 6 bases; junction bases outside the gene matches: 5. The germline V gene encodes CDR1 SNHLY and CDR2 FYNNEI. The CDR3 is made up of 14 amino acids.

The V call is TRBV6-5, the J call TRBJ1-2; D remains unclear. The V end lost 0 bases, the J end lost 3 bases, and 8 bases lay between the germline ends. CDR3 length: 14 residues. Germline V gene sequence: CDR1 MNHEY, CDR2 SVGAGI. The CDR3 DNA is TGTGCCAGCAGTTACTCTCGCGGGGACTATGGCTACACCTTC. This encodes CASSYSRGDYGYTF.

J is TRBJ2-3 and V is TRBV10-1; 7 bases match TRBD2. The CDR3 is made up of 13 amino acids. Trimming cost V 5 bases and J 4 bases; bases outside gene matches: 3. Germline CDR1 is WNHNN and CDR2 is SYGVQD (reference sequence). The chain's CDR3 is CASSRGGSDTQYF. In DNA form, the CDR3 reads TGCGCCAGCAGTCGCGGGGGATCAGATACGCAGTATTTT.

This clone was detected only a few times. CDR3 DNA sequence: TGTGCCAGCTCACCGATGGGACAGGAGAACTATGGCTACACCTTC. It is translated as CASSPMGQENYGYTF. The chain is built from TRBV18 and TRBJ1-2, with 8 bases that match TRBD1. This CDR3 region has 15 residues. The germline gives CDR1 KGHSH, CDR2 LQKENI. V shed 3 bases and J 2 bases; nucleotides not matched to a gene: 5.